This T cell receptor beta chain came from a study of blood T cell repertoires in COVID-19. Study-level background: PBMCs, B-cell-depleted T cells, or T cells were the source of the cDNA or gDNA that made up the material.

The V gene's germline CDR1 is GTSNPN and CDR2 SVGIG (reference sequence). Trimming stripped 0 bases from V and 2 bases from J, with 8 bases between. The CDR3 contains 14 residues. Repertoires were generated with immunoSEQ multiplex PCR, while TCRdb's copy carries only in-frame clones and drops some. The data hold almost 350,000 clones, with approximately 89% observed a single time. The rearrangement links TRBV30 to TRBJ1-3; D is unclear. The sequence derives from a woman aged 55-75 years with COVID-19, enrolled during active disease. Input material: peripheral blood. CDR3 protein: CAWSVLGTGNTIYF. The CDR3 nucleotides read TGTGCCTGGAGTGTACTAGGGACTGGAAACACCATATATTTT.